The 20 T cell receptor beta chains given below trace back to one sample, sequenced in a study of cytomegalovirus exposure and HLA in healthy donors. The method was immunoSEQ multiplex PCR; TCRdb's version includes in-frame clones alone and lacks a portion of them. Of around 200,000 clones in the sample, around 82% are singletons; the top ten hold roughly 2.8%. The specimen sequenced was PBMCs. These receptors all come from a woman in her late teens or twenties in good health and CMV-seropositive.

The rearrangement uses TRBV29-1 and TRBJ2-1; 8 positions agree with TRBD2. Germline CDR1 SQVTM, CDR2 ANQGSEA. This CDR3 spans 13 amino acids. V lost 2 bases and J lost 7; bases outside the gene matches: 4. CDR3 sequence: CSVESTGGNEQFF. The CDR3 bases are TGCAGCGTTGAATCCACGGGAGGGAATGAGCAGTTCTTC.

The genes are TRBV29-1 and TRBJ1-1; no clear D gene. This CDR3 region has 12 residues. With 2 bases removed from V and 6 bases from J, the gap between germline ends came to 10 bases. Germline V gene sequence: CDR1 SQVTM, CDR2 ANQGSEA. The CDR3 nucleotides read TGCAGCGTTGAATTTGCACGAGCTGAAGCTTTCTTT. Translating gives CSVEFARAEAFF.

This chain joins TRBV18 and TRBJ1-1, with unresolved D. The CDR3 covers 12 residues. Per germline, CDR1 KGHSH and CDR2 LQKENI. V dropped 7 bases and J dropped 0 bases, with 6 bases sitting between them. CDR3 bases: TGTGCCAGCTTAACAATGAACACTGAAGCTTTCTTT. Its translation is CASLTMNTEAFF.

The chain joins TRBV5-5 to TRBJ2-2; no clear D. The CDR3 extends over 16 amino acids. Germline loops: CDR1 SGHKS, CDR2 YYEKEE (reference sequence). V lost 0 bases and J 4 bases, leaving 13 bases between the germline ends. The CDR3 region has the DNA TGTGCCAGCAGCTTGGCGCTTACGCGAGGCACCGGGGAGCTGTTTTTT. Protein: CASSLALTRGTGELFF.

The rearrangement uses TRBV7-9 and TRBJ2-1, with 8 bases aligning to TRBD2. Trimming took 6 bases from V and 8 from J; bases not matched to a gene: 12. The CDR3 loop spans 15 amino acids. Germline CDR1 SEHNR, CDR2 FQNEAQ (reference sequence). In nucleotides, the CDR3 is TGTGCCAGCAGACTTAGCGGGGCCTCTCAAGATGAGCAGTTCTTC. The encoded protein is CASRLSGASQDEQFF.

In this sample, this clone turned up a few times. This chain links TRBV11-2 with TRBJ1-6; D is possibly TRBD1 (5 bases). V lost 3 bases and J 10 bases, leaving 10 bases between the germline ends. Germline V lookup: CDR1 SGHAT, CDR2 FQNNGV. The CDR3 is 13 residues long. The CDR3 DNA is TGTGCCAGCAGCTTCGACAGCAGCTCACCCCTCCACTTT. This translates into CASSFDSSSPLHF.

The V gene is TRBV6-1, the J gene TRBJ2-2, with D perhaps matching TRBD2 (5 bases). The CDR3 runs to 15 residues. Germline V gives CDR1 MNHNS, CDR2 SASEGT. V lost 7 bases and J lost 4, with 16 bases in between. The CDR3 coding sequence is TGTGCCAGCAATGAGAGGGCAGAACTCACCGGGGAGCTGTTTTTT. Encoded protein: CASNERAELTGELFF.

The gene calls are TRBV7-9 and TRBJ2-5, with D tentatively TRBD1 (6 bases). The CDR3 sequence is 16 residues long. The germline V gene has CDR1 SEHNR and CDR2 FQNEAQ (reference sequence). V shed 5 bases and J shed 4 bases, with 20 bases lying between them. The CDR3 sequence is CASSTREQGPRETQYF. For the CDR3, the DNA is TGTGCCAGCAGCACCCGCGAACAGGGCCCGAGAGAGACCCAGTACTTC.

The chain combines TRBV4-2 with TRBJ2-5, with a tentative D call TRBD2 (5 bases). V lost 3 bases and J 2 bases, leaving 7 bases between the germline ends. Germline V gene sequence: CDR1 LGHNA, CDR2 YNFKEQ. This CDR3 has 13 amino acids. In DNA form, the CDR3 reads TGTGCCAGCAGCCAGACTACTCAAGAGACCCAGTACTTC. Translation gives CASSQTTQETQYF.

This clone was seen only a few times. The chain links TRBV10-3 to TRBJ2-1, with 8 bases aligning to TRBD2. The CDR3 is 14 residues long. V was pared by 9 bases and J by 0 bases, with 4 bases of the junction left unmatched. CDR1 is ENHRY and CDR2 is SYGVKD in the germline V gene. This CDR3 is CAISGGGSYNEQFF. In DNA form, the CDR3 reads TGTGCCATTTCCGGGGGGGGCTCCTACAATGAGCAGTTCTTC.

This CDR3 reads CAISEGDRMIGGELFF. CDR3 nucleotides: TGTGCCATCAGTGAAGGTGACAGGATGATTGGCGGGGAGCTGTTTTTT. This sequence joins TRBV10-3 and TRBJ2-2; weak D call: TRBD1 (6 bases). The CDR3 totals 16 residues. The germline V gene encodes CDR1 ENHRY and CDR2 SYGVKD. V shed 3 bases and J shed 7 bases, with 18 bases lying between them.

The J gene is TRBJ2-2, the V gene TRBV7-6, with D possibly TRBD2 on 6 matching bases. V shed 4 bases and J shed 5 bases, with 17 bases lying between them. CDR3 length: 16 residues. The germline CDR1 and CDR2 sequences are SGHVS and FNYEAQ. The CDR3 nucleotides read TGTGCCAGCAGCTCCTCCGGGACTGCGCCGACCGGGGAGCTGTTTTTT. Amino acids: CASSSSGTAPTGELFF. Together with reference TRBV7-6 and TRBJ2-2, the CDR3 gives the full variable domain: GAGVSQSPRYKVTKRGQDVALRCDPISGHVSLYWYRQALGQGPEFLTYFNYEAQQDKSGLPNDRFSAERPEGSISTLTIQRTEQRDSAMYRCASSSSGTAPTGELFFGEGSRLTVL.

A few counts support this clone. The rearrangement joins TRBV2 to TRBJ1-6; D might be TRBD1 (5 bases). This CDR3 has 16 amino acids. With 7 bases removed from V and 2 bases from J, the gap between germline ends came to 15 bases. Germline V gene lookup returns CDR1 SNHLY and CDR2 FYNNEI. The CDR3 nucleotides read TGTGCCAGCACCCTATCCGACAGTGCCTATAATTCACCCCTCCACTTT. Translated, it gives CASTLSDSAYNSPLHF. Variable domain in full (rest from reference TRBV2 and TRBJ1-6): EPEVTQTPSHQVTQMGQEVILRCVPISNHLYFYWYRQILGQKVEFLVSFYNNEISEKSEIFDDQFSVERPDGSNFTLKIRSTKLEDSAMYFCASTLSDSAYNSPLHFGNGTRLTVT.

CDR3 region: CANSNRDRYEKLFF. CDR3 bases: TGTGCCAACTCTAACCGGGACAGGTACGAAAAACTGTTTTTT. V is TRBV6-6 and J is TRBJ1-4, with 8 bases that match TRBD1. CDR3 length: 14 amino acids. Germline trimming cut 10 bases from V and 8 bases from J; bases unmatched to any gene: 12. Germline V CDR1 and CDR2: MNHNY, SVGAGI (reference sequence).

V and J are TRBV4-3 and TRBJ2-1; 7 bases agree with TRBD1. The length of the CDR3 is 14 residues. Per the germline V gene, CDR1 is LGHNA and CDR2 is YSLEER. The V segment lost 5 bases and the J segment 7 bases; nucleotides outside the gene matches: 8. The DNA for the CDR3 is TGCGCCAGCAGCGAGAGCTACAGGGGAAATGAGCAGTTCTTC. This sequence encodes CASSESYRGNEQFF.

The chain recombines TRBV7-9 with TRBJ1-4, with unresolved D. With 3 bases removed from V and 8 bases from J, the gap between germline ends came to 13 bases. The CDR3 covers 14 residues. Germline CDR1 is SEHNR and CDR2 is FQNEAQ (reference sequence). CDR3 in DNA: TGTGCCAGCAGCTTGACAAGGGAGGGCGAAAAACTGTTTTTT. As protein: CASSLTREGEKLFF.

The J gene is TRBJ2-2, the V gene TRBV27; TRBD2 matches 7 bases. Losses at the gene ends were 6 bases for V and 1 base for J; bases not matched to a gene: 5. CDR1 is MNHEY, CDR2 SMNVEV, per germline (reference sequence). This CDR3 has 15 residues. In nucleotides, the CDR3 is TGTGCCAGCAGGAGGGACTACAAGAACACCGGGGAGCTGTTTTTT. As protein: CASRRDYKNTGELFF.

The CDR3 coding sequence is TGCGCCAGCTCTCCCCCGGGAGACCAAGGGAGGTACTTC. This codes for CASSPPGDQGRYF. This chain joins TRBV4-1 and TRBJ2-7; tentatively, D is TRBD2 (6 bases). Germline CDR1 and CDR2: MGHRA and YSYEKL. The CDR3 has 13 amino acids. Trimming shortened V by 8 bases and J by 12 bases, and 23 bases separated the two germline ends.

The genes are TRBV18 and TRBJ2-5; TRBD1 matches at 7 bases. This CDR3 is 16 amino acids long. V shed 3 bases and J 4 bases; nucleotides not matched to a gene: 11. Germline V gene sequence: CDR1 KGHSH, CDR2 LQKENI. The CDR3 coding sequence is TGTGCCAGCTCACCGGGACAGAAAGTTATGGGAGAGACCCAGTACTTC. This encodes CASSPGQKVMGETQYF.

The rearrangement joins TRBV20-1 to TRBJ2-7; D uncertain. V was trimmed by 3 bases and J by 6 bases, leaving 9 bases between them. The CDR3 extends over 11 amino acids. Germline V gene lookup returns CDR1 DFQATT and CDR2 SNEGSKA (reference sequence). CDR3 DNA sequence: TGCAGTGCTAGCCAGGCCCTCGAGCAGTACTTC. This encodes CSASQALEQYF.